This TCR beta chain was identified in a study of CD8+CD57+ T cells in acquired aplastic anemia. Investigators profiled TCR beta VDJ and CDR3 from genomic DNA template. TCRdb re-called the reads through MiXCR, storing one row per CDR3 protein. Here the sample spans hundreds of thousands of distinct CDR3 sequences, under 80% being singletons. The sequenced material came from sorted CD4+, CD8+, or CD8+CD57+ T cells (not recorded which) from PBMCs. The source is a human donor in good health, serving as a control.

The CDR3 sequence: CASSLEPGANVLTF. The DNA for the CDR3 is TGTGCCAGCAGTTTAGAACCAGGGGCCAACGTCCTGACTTTC. The V and J genes are TRBV12-3 or TRBV12-4 and TRBJ2-6; D not resolved. CDR3 length equals 14 residues. V was trimmed by 1 base and J by 4 bases, leaving 5 bases between them.